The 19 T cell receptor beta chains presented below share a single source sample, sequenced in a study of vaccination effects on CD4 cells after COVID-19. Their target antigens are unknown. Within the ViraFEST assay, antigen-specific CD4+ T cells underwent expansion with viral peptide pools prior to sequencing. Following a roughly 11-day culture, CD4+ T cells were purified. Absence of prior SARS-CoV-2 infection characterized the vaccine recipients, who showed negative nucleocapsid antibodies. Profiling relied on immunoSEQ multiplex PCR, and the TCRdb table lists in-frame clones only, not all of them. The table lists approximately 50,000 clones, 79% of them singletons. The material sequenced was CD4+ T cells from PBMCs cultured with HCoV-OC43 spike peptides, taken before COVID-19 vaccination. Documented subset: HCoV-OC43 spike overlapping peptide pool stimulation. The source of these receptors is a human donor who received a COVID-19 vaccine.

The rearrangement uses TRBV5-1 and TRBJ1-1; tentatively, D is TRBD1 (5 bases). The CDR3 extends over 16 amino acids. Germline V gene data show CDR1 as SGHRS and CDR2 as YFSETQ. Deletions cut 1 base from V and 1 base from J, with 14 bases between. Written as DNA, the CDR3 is TGCGCCAGCAGCTTGATCCAGGGTGAGAAGAACACTGAAGCTTTCTTT. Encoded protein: CASSLIQGEKNTEAFF. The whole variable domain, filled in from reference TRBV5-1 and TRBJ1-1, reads KAGVTQTPRYLIKTRGQQVTLSCSPISGHRSVSWYQQTPGQGLQFLFEYFSETQRNKGNFPGRFSGRQFSNSRSEMNVSTLELGDSALYLCASSLIQGEKNTEAFFGQGTRLTVV.

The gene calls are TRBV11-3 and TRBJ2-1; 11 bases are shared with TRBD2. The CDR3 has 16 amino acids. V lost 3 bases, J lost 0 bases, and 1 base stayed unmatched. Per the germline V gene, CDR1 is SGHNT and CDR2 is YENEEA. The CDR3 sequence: CASSFTSGSSYNEQFF. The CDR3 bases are TGTGCCAGCAGCTTTACTAGCGGGAGCTCCTACAATGAGCAGTTCTTC. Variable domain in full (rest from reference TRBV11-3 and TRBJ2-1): EAGVVQSPRYKIIEKKQPVAFWCNPISGHNTLYWYLQNLGQGPELLIRYENEEAVDDSQLPKDRFSAERLKGVDSTLKIQPAELGDSAVYLCASSFTSGSSYNEQFFGPGTRLTVL.

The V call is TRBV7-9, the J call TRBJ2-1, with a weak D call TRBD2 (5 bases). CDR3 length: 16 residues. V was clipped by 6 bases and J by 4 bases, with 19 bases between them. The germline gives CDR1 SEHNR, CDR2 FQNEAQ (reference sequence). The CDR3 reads CASSPQTRRGYNEQFF. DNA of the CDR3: TGTGCCAGCAGTCCCCAAACTCGACGGGGATACAATGAGCAGTTCTTC.

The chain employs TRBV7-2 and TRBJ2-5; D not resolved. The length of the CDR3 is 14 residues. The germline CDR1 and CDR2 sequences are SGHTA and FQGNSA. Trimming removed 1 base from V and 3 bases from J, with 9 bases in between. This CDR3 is CASSLGSGKETQYF. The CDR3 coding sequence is TGTGCCAGCAGCTTAGGATCAGGTAAAGAGACCCAGTACTTC.

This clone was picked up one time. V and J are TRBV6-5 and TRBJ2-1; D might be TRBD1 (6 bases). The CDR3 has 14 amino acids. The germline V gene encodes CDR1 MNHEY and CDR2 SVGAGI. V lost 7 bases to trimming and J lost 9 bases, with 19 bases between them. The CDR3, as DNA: TGTGCCAGCACCCCTAACAGGGCCCCTAGTGAGCAGTTCTTC. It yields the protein CASTPNRAPSEQFF.

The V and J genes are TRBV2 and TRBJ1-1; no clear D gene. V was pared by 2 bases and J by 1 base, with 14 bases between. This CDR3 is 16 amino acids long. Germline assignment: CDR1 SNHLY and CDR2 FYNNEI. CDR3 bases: TGTGCCAGCAGTGAAACCACATTGATTAAGAACACTGAAGCTTTCTTT. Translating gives CASSETTLIKNTEAFF.

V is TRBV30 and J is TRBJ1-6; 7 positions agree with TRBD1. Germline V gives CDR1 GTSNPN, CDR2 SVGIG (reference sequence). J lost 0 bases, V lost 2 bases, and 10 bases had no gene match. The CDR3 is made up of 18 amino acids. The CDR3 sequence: CAWSSDRASRSYNSPLHF. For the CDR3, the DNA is TGTGCCTGGAGTTCCGACAGGGCCAGTCGCTCCTATAATTCACCCCTCCACTTT.

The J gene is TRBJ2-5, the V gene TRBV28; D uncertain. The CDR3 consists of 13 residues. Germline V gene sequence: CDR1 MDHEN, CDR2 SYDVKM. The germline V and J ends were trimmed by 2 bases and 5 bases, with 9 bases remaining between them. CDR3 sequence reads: CASSLRVPETQYF. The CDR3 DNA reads TGTGCCAGCAGTTTACGGGTTCCCGAGACCCAGTACTTC.

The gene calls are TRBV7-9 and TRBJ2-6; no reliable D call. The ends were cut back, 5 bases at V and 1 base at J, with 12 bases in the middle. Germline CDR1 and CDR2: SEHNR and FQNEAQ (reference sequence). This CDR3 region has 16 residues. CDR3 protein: CASSHSRLSGANVLTF. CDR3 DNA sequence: TGTGCCAGCAGCCACAGCCGCTTATCTGGGGCCAACGTCCTGACTTTC.

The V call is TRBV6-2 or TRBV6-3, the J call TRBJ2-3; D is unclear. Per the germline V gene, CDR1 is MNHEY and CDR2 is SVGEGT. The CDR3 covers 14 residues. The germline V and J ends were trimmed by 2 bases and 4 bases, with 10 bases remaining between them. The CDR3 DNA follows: TGTGCCAGCAGTTACACGGCCGGATCAGATACGCAGTATTTT. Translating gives CASSYTAGSDTQYF.

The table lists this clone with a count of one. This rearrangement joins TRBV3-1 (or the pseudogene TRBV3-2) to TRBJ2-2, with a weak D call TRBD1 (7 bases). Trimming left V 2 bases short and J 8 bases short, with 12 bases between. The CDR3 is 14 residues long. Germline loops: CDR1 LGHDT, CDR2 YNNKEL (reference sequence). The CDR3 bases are TGTGCCAGCAGCCAACCACAGGGGAGGGGGGAGCTGTTTTTT. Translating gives CASSQPQGRGELFF.

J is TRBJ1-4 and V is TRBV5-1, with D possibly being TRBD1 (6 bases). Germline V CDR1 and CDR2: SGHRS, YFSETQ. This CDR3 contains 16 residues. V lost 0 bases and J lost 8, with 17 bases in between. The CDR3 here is CASSLGSTGRQEKLFF. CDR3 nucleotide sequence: TGCGCCAGCAGCTTGGGGTCAACAGGGAGACAGGAAAAACTGTTTTTT. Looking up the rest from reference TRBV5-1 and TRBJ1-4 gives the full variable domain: KAGVTQTPRYLIKTRGQQVTLSCSPISGHRSVSWYQQTPGQGLQFLFEYFSETQRNKGNFPGRFSGRQFSNSRSEMNVSTLELGDSALYLCASSLGSTGRQEKLFFGSGTQLSVL.

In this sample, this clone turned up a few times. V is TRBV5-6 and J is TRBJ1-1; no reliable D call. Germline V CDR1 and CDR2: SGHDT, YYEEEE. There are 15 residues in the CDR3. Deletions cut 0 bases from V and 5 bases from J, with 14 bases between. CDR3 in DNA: TGTGCCAGCAGCTTGGTCTCAAAGGCGTATACTGAAGCTTTCTTT. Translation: CASSLVSKAYTEAFF.

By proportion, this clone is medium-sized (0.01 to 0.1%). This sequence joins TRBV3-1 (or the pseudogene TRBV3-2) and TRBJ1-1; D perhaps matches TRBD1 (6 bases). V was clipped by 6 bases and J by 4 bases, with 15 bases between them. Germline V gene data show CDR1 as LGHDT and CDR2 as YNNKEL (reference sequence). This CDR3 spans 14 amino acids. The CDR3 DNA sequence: TGTGCCAGCAGTCATGACAGGAGGAGCACTGAAGCTTTCTTT. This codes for CASSHDRRSTEAFF.

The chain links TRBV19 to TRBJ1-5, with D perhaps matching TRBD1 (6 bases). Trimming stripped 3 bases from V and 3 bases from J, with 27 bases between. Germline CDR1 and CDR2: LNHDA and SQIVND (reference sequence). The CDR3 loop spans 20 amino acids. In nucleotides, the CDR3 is TGTGCCAGTAGTATTGGTTGGGCAGGGGTAGGTGGGCCGATCAATCAGCCCCAGCATTTT. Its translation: CASSIGWAGVGGPINQPQHF.

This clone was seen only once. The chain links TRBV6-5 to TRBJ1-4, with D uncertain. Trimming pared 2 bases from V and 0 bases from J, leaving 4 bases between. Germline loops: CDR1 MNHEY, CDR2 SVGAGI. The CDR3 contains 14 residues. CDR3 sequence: CASSYHATNEKLFF. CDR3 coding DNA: TGTGCCAGCAGTTACCACGCAACTAATGAAAAACTGTTTTTT.

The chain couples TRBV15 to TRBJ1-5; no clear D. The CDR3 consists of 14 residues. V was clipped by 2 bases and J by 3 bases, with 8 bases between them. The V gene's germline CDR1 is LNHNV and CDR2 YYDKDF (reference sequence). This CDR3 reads CATSRYGTNQPQHF. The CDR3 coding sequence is TGTGCCACCAGCAGATACGGTACCAATCAGCCCCAGCATTTT.

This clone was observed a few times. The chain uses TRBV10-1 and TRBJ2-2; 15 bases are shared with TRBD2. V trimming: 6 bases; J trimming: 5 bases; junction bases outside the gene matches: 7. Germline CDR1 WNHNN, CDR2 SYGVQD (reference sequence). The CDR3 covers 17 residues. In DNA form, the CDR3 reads TGCGCCAGCAGCCGGACTAGCGGGGGGGCGAGGACCGGGGAGCTGTTTTTT. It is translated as CASSRTSGGARTGELFF.

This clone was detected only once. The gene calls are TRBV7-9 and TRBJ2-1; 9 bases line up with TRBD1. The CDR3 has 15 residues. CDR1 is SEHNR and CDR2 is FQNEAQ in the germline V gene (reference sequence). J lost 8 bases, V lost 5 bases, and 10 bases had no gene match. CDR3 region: CASSLGTGNRDEQFF. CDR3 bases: TGTGCCAGCAGCCTAGGGACAGGGAATCGTGATGAGCAGTTCTTC.